This T cell receptor beta chain came from a study of graft-versus-host responses after intestinal transplantation. Assay: immunoSEQ multiplex PCR; the TCRdb copy retains only in-frame clones and omits some. The sample lists tens of thousands of clones; 85% to 95% were seen once. With respect to this clone: The antigen is not known.

The receptor was isolated from a human donor who was the organ donor for an intestinal transplant. Material: unstimulated CD8+ T cells sorted from spleen or lymph node cells, obtained before transplant.

The CDR3 DNA sequence: TGCGCCAGCAGCCAAGGCCGACAGGGAGGTACTGAAGCTTTCTTT. It is translated as CASSQGRQGGTEAFF. The rearrangement joins TRBV4-3 to TRBJ1-1; 7 nucleotides agree with TRBD1. The V and J ends lost 1 base and 5 bases, in that order; junction bases with no gene match: 7. The CDR3 sequence is 15 residues long. Germline lookup yields CDR1 LGHNA and CDR2 YSLEER.